Shown below are 2 T cell receptor beta chains from a single sample sequenced in a study of response to subunit inactivated influenza vaccine. Each CDR3 protein gets one entry after TCRdb re-called the RT-PCR reads with MiXCR. The table records hundreds of thousands of distinct CDR3 sequences, around 20% of them present only once. This material consisted of PBMCs from blood, taken approximately 5 days after vaccination. The receptors come from a man aged 45-60 years who received an inactivated influenza vaccine.

V is TRBV4-3 and J is TRBJ1-4, with a possible D match to TRBD1 (5 bases). The CDR3 is 16 residues long. Germline assignment: CDR1 LGHNA and CDR2 YSLEER. Trimming pared 0 bases from V and 7 bases from J, leaving 15 bases between. The CDR3 protein is CASSQEFGAGGEKLFF. CDR3 bases: TGCGCCAGCAGCCAAGAGTTCGGGGCAGGTGGTGAAAAACTGTTTTTT.

This chain uses TRBV9 with TRBJ2-7; perhaps D is TRBD1 or TRBD2 (6 bases each). Trimming left V 2 bases short and J 3 bases short, with 15 bases between. Germline assignment: CDR1 SGDLS and CDR2 YYNGEE. CDR3 length: 15 residues. CDR3 region: CASSVGGQGHYEQYF. The CDR3, as DNA: TGTGCCAGCAGCGTTGGGGGGCAGGGACACTACGAGCAGTACTTC.